The table lists the clone carrying this T cell receptor (beta chain) with a count of one. TCRdb called the RT-PCR reads again in MiXCR, with one record for every CDR3 protein. The table records about 610,000 distinct CDR3 sequences, 14% of them present only once. The CDR3 is 14 amino acids. CDR1 and CDR2 (germline): GTSNPN, SVGIG (reference sequence). V lost 5 bases and J lost 1; bases outside the gene matches: 6. The sample belongs to a study of response to subunit inactivated influenza vaccine. The TCR sequence derives from a man in his fifties or sixties who received an inactivated influenza vaccine. This sample comprised PBMCs from blood, obtained 11 to 12 days after vaccination. The rearrangement uses TRBV30 and TRBJ2-3; 7 positions match TRBD1. The CDR3 region has the DNA TGTGCCTGGGAAAGACAGGGACGCACAGATACGCAGTATTTT. This codes for CAWERQGRTDTQYF.